The sequence of this T cell receptor (beta chain) was determined in a study of T cells after yellow fever vaccination. As concerns this clonotype: This may arise from a read error, as a much more abundant clone is one base away.

Germline CDR1 is LGHDT and CDR2 is YNNKEL (reference sequence). The CDR3 has 17 amino acids. One entry per CDR3 protein results from TCRdb running MiXCR on the 5' RACE reads. The sample shows under 200,000 distinct CDR3 sequences, approximately 6.8% of them seen only once. The gene calls are TRBV3-1 and TRBJ2-4; 7 bases align to TRBD2. This TCR derives from a man aged 18 to 30 who received the YFV17D yellow fever vaccine. The material was CD4+ T cells sorted from PBMCs, obtained about 5 days after the first yellow fever vaccination. The CDR3 nucleotides read TGTGCCAGCAGCCAAGATTGGGGGGGTCTGACCAAAAACGTTCAGTACTTC. Its protein is CASSQDWGGLTKNVQYF.